The 18 T cell receptor beta chains presented below share a single source sample, sequenced in a study of T-cell memory formation after mild COVID-19. TCRdb used MiXCR to reprocess the 5' RACE reads, holding one entry per CDR3 protein. This sample has roughly 450,000 distinct CDR3 sequences, with 18% found just once. The sequenced material came from PBMCs or a T cell subset sorted from them (not recorded which). The source is an adult woman who had mild COVID-19 (a few samples of this study predate the infection). Cell type and time point are not known.

The chain combines TRBV12-3 or TRBV12-4 with TRBJ2-7; 12 nucleotides agree with TRBD1. With 7 bases clipped from V and 9 bases from J, the junction kept 10 bases outside the gene matches. This CDR3 region has 14 residues. The CDR3 spells CASTLSGTGGVQYF. CDR3 in DNA: TGTGCCAGCACCCTATCCGGGACAGGGGGCGTGCAGTACTTC.

This clonotype has just a few counts. This chain joins TRBV5-1 and TRBJ1-1, with 10 bases aligning to TRBD1. CDR1 is SGHRS, CDR2 YFSETQ, per germline. The CDR3 contains 14 residues. J lost 4 bases, V lost 4 bases, and 4 bases had no gene match. The CDR3 loop reads CASSRGDRGTEAFF. The CDR3 DNA reads TGCGCCAGCAGCCGAGGGGACAGGGGCACTGAAGCTTTCTTT.

The V call is TRBV18, the J call TRBJ2-7; D uncertain. This CDR3 is 15 amino acids long. Germline V gene data show CDR1 as KGHSH and CDR2 as LQKENI. The V end lost 2 bases, the J end lost 2 bases, and 13 bases lay between the germline ends. In nucleotides, the CDR3 is TGTGCCAGCTCACCAGATGGATTGGCCACCTACGAGCAGTACTTC. It specifies CASSPDGLATYEQYF.

This clonotype was counted only a few times. The V and J genes are TRBV30 and TRBJ2-7; D tentatively reads TRBD1 or TRBD2 (6 bases each). Germline V gene lookup returns CDR1 GTSNPN and CDR2 SVGIG (reference sequence). The CDR3 length is 13 residues. V was shortened by 5 bases and J by 5 bases, with 16 bases between the two germline ends. The CDR3 nucleotides read TGTGCCTGGGCTAGGGGGGTTAGGAACGAGCAGTACTTC. This translates into CAWARGVRNEQYF.

The gene calls are TRBV5-1 and TRBJ1-4, with D uncertain. Per germline, CDR1 SGHRS and CDR2 YFSETQ. Trimming stripped 2 bases from V and 3 bases from J, with 11 bases between. The CDR3 runs to 15 residues. CDR3 coding DNA: TGCGCCAGCAGCTTCACTGGGGAGGCTAATGAAAAACTGTTTTTT. This translates into CASSFTGEANEKLFF. The full variable domain, in which reference TRBV5-1 and TRBJ1-4 provide the parts outside the CDR3, is KAGVTQTPRYLIKTRGQQVTLSCSPISGHRSVSWYQQTPGQGLQFLFEYFSETQRNKGNFPGRFSGRQFSNSRSEMNVSTLELGDSALYLCASSFTGEANEKLFFGSGTQLSVL.

This clonotype was picked up a small number of times. V is TRBV12-3 or TRBV12-4 and J is TRBJ2-1; D is possibly TRBD1 (5 bases). V gave up 4 bases and J gave up 8 bases, with 12 bases separating them. The length of the CDR3 is 13 residues. Here the CDR3 reads CASSSRAQYEQFF. CDR3 nucleotides: TGTGCCAGCAGTTCCAGGGCCCAGTATGAGCAGTTCTTC.

This clonotype was seen only a few times. The V call is TRBV7-2, the J call TRBJ1-5; 11 positions match TRBD1. The CDR3 is 18 residues long. The junction had 15 bases not matched to a gene; V was cut back by 5 bases and J by 6 bases. Per germline, CDR1 SGHTA and CDR2 FQGNSA. This chain's CDR3 is CASSLPGQGGHWGQPQHF. In DNA form, the CDR3 reads TGTGCCAGCAGCCTACCGGGACAGGGGGGGCATTGGGGTCAGCCCCAGCATTTT. The whole variable domain, filled in from reference TRBV7-2 and TRBJ1-5, reads GAGVSQSPSNKVTEKGKDVELRCDPISGHTALYWYRQSLGQGLEFLIYFQGNSAPDKSGLPSDRFSAERTGGSVSTLTIQRTQQEDSAVYLCASSLPGQGGHWGQPQHFGDGTRLSIL.

In its sample, this clonotype was seen a few times. V usage is TRBV27 and J usage is TRBJ2-3; D uncertain. The V and J ends lost 3 bases and 6 bases respectively, with 4 bases between them. The germline V gene encodes CDR1 MNHEY and CDR2 SMNVEV (reference sequence). CDR3 size: 11 residues. The DNA of the CDR3 is TGTGCCAGCAGTTTGTGGGATACGCAGTATTTT. Residues: CASSLWDTQYF.

The chain recombines TRBV6-2 or TRBV6-3 with TRBJ2-6; 7 bases fit TRBD1. V shed 6 bases, J shed 1 base, and the junction held 6 bases outside the gene matches. This CDR3 contains 16 residues. The V gene's germline CDR1 is MNHEY and CDR2 SVGEGT. CDR3 DNA: TGTGCCAGCAGATTCGGACAGGTTTCTGGGGCCAACGTCCTGACTTTC. Amino acids: CASRFGQVSGANVLTF.

CDR3 in DNA: TGCGCCAGCAGCTTGATGGGACACCACACAGATACGCAGTATTTT. The encoded protein is CASSLMGHHTDTQYF. The chain combines TRBV5-1 with TRBJ2-3, with D maybe TRBD1 (6 bases). Trimming cost V 1 base and J 2 bases, with 11 bases left between them. CDR1 and CDR2 (germline): SGHRS, YFSETQ. CDR3 length: 15 amino acids. Supplemented by reference TRBV5-1 and TRBJ2-3, the full variable domain reads KAGVTQTPRYLIKTRGQQVTLSCSPISGHRSVSWYQQTPGQGLQFLFEYFSETQRNKGNFPGRFSGRQFSNSRSEMNVSTLELGDSALYLCASSLMGHHTDTQYFGPGTRLTVL.

The chain uses TRBV6-2 or TRBV6-3 and TRBJ2-1; 7 bases are shared with TRBD1. V was pared by 5 bases and J by 4 bases, with 5 bases of the junction left unmatched. The CDR3 covers 14 residues. The V gene's germline CDR1 is MNHEY and CDR2 SVGEGT. In DNA form, the CDR3 reads TGTGCCAGCAGTCCCATGGACAGGTACAATGAGCAGTTCTTC. This encodes CASSPMDRYNEQFF.

The rearrangement links TRBV6-4 to TRBJ2-3, with D uncertain. Trimming pared 2 bases from V and 4 bases from J, leaving 7 bases between. CDR1 and CDR2 (germline): MRHNA, SNTAGT. This CDR3 has 13 amino acids. CDR3 DNA: TGTGCCAGCAGTGACAGGGAACCAGATACGCAGTATTTT. It codes for CASSDREPDTQYF.

This clonotype was seen more than once but under ten times. The CDR3 coding sequence is TGCAGCGTCAGCGGAGGTTTCTACGAGCAGTACTTC. It yields the protein CSVSGGFYEQYF. V is TRBV29-1 and J is TRBJ2-7; possibly TRBD2 for D (5 bases). This CDR3 is 12 amino acids long. V was trimmed by 6 bases and J by 3 bases, leaving 12 bases between them. Germline CDR1 SQVTM, CDR2 ANQGSEA.

This clonotype occurred a few times. J is TRBJ2-3 and V is TRBV9; weak D call: TRBD2 (5 bases). The germline V and J ends were trimmed by 0 bases and 0 bases, with 8 bases remaining between them. The CDR3 spans 15 residues. The germline gives CDR1 SGDLS, CDR2 YYNGEE. CDR3 DNA: TGTGCCAGCAGCGTAGACGGCGGGAGCACAGATACGCAGTATTTT. This translates into CASSVDGGSTDTQYF.

This clonotype was seen at least ten times. The chain couples TRBV12-3 or TRBV12-4 to TRBJ1-1; 10 bases are a match to TRBD1. V dropped 5 bases and J dropped 6; count of bases not matched to a gene: 3. The CDR3 length is 13 residues. For the CDR3, the DNA is TGTGCCAGCAGTCGACAGGGGGCTCCTGAAGCTTTCTTT. Its translation: CASSRQGAPEAFF.

This chain uses TRBV7-6 with TRBJ2-3; 7 positions agree with TRBD2. CDR3 length equals 16 residues. The junction had 5 bases not matched to a gene; V was cut back by 2 bases and J by 0 bases. CDR1 SGHVS and CDR2 FNYEAQ come from the germline V gene. The CDR3 sequence: CASSLWSSGSTDTQYF. In DNA, the CDR3 is TGTGCCAGCAGCTTATGGTCTAGCGGTAGCACAGATACGCAGTATTTT.

V is TRBV3-1 and J is TRBJ2-5; 8 positions agree with TRBD2. CDR3 length: 14 residues. V dropped 4 bases and J dropped 3; count of bases not matched to a gene: 4. Germline CDR1 is LGHDT and CDR2 is YNNKEL (reference sequence). The CDR3 sequence: CASSRDGGEETQYF. Written as DNA, the CDR3 is TGTGCCAGCAGCCGAGACGGGGGGGAAGAGACCCAGTACTTC.

This clonotype was seen more than once but under ten times. V gene TRBV7-6 combines with J gene TRBJ1-6; tentative D call: TRBD1 (6 bases). In germline, CDR1 is SGHVS, CDR2 FNYEAQ. Trimming took 11 bases from V and 7 from J, leaving 18 bases between them. The CDR3 runs 14 residues. The chain's CDR3 is CAGEGGGQNSPLHF. The CDR3, as DNA: TGTGCCGGCGAGGGGGGTGGACAAAATTCACCCCTCCACTTT.